The 7 T cell receptor beta chains below were found in one sample sequenced in a study of blood T cell repertoires in COVID-19. Sequencing used immunoSEQ multiplex PCR; TCRdb keeps in-frame clones, though not all of them. The table shows approximately 120,000 clones, with approximately 82% occurring only once. The sample was peripheral blood. The receptors derive from an older man with active or convalescent COVID-19.

The CDR3: CASRGSPPGDEQYF. Here the CDR3 DNA reads TGTGCCAGCCGGGGATCGCCCCCTGGGGACGAGCAGTACTTC. The V and J genes are TRBV6-5 and TRBJ2-7; possible D gene TRBD2, 5 bases. The CDR3 runs to 14 residues. V was clipped by 8 bases and J by 5 bases, with 19 bases between them. Germline-derived CDR1 and CDR2 are MNHEY and SVGAGI.

The V gene is TRBV6-5, the J gene TRBJ1-2; D perhaps matches TRBD1 (6 bases). From germline, CDR1 is MNHEY and CDR2 SVGAGI. V was clipped by 6 bases and J by 5 bases, with 13 bases between them. This CDR3 is 13 amino acids long. The CDR3, as DNA: TGTGCCAGCAGCGGGGGGGCCCCATATGGCTACACCTTC. This encodes CASSGGAPYGYTF.

The genes are TRBV5-6 and TRBJ2-5; TRBD1 agrees at 7 bases. The CDR3 covers 15 residues. Germline CDR1 SGHDT, CDR2 YYEEEE. V was clipped by 3 bases and J by 4 bases; unmatched bases: 9. The CDR3 region has the DNA TGTGCCAGCAGCTCCCTGGACAGGTTGGGAGAGACCCAGTACTTC. Translation: CASSSLDRLGETQYF.

As DNA, the CDR3 is TGTGCCAGCAGTTTGTACCGGGGGGGAAGCACAGATACGCAGTATTTT. Translated, it gives CASSLYRGGSTDTQYF. The chain joins TRBV5-4 to TRBJ2-3, with TRBD2 matching over 8 bases. V shed 5 bases and J 0 bases; nucleotides not matched to a gene: 8. The CDR3 totals 16 residues. Germline lookup yields CDR1 SGHNT and CDR2 YYREEE (reference sequence).

The gene calls are TRBV6-2 or TRBV6-3 and TRBJ1-6, with 10 positions matching TRBD1. After removal of 4 bases from V and 10 bases from J, the junction contained 4 bases not matched to a gene. Per the germline V gene, CDR1 is MNHEY and CDR2 is SVGEGT. This CDR3 comprises 14 residues. The CDR3 here is CASSWDRGISPLHF. The CDR3 DNA follows: TGTGCCAGCAGTTGGGACAGGGGAATATCACCCCTCCACTTT.

The chain links TRBV2 to TRBJ2-7; weak D call: TRBD2 (5 bases). The CDR3 length is 11 residues. Germline assignment: CDR1 SNHLY and CDR2 FYNNEI. V lost 6 bases to trimming and J lost 5 bases, with 8 bases between them. The CDR3 coding sequence is TGTGCCAGCAGAAGGGAGAACGAGCAGTACTTC. This translates into CASRRENEQYF.

This chain connects TRBV7-9 to TRBJ2-3, with 9 bases identical to TRBD2. The CDR3 contains 17 residues. Unmatched junction bases numbered 17, after V lost 5 bases and J lost 8 bases. Looked up from germline, CDR1 is SEHNR and CDR2 is FQNEAQ (reference sequence). CDR3 region: CASSPGGVAGGPGTQYF. As DNA, the CDR3 is TGTGCCAGCAGCCCCGGCGGGGTTGCGGGGGGGCCAGGTACGCAGTATTTT.